These 27 T cell receptor beta chains were all obtained from the same sample, sequenced in a study of metastatic and nonmetastatic thyroid tumors. All patients were treatment-naive before thyroid surgery. With MiXCR, TCRdb reprocessed the PCR reads. The profile shows roughly 30,000 clones, over 20% of them singletons. Sequencing was carried out using blood. Receptor source: a female donor with papillary thyroid cancer or a benign thyroid nodule (not recorded which). Some clones in this sample may be carry-over from other donors' samples.

This clone has at least ten counts. This chain links TRBV30 with TRBJ1-2; D gene ambiguous. The CDR3 spans 12 residues. In germline, CDR1 is GTSNPN, CDR2 SVGIG (reference sequence). V was clipped by 3 bases and J by 5 bases, with 10 bases between them. The CDR3 bases are TGTGCCTGGAGACCTTCGATGTATGGCTACACCTTC. Its protein product is CAWRPSMYGYTF.

Comment on this clone: Here the CDR3 omits its conserved ending phenylalanine or tryptophan, so a read error is the likely source. This chain joins TRBV28 and TRBJ1-4; 9 bases are shared with TRBD1. V shed 3 bases, J shed 8 bases, and the junction held 10 bases outside the gene matches. Germline-derived CDR1 and CDR2 are MDHEN and SYDVKM. CDR3 size: 16 residues. The CDR3 coding sequence is TGTGCCAGCAGTTTTCGGACAGGGGCAGCGGTAGAAAAACTGTTTCTT. Translating it yields CASSFRTGAAVEKLFL.

This clone was seen at least ten times. This chain uses TRBV30 with TRBJ1-2, with 11 bases lining up with TRBD1. Germline loops: CDR1 GTSNPN, CDR2 SVGIG (reference sequence). The CDR3 sequence is 14 residues long. The CDR3 DNA is TGTGGCCTCGGACAGGGGGCGCCCCACTATGGCTACACCTTC. This codes for CGLGQGAPHYGYTF.

This clone is deemed medium-sized. This chain uses TRBV20-1 with TRBJ2-7; D is perhaps TRBD1 (5 bases). V shed 0 bases and J shed 1 base, with 13 bases lying between them. CDR1 and CDR2 from the germline V gene are DFQATT and SNEGSKA (reference sequence). The CDR3 has 15 amino acids. CDR3 region: CSARDGQGSSYEQYF. The CDR3 region has the DNA TGCAGTGCTAGAGATGGCCAGGGCTCTTCCTACGAGCAGTACTTC.

This clone came up a few times. J is TRBJ2-5 and V is TRBV11-3; D unclear. The germline V gene has CDR1 SGHNT and CDR2 YENEEA. The CDR3 is made up of 13 amino acids. V shed 2 bases and J shed 9 bases, with 13 bases lying between them. The CDR3 protein is CASSLSTKRAQYF. CDR3 nucleotides: TGTGCCAGCAGCTTATCGACAAAACGGGCCCAGTACTTC.

The chain couples TRBV30 to TRBJ2-7, with D perhaps given as TRBD1 or TRBD2 (5 bases each). Trimming stripped 0 bases from V and 4 bases from J, with 10 bases between. The CDR3 sequence is 13 residues long. Germline V CDR1 and CDR2: GTSNPN, SVGIG (reference sequence). CDR3 bases: TGTGCCTGGAGTGTACTGGGGGAATACGAGCAGTACTTC. Translating gives CAWSVLGEYEQYF.

This clone appeared a few times. The same CDR3 also results from other DNA sequences found in this sample. The chain is built from TRBV20-1 and TRBJ2-7; tentatively, D is TRBD2 (7 bases). V was trimmed by 5 bases and J by 6 bases, leaving 26 bases between them. Germline lookup yields CDR1 DFQATT and CDR2 SNEGSKA (reference sequence). The CDR3 is 16 residues long. The CDR3 DNA reads as TGCAGTGCTCAAGGGGGGGAGGGGCGTGAGTTATCCGAGCAGTACTTC. It encodes CSAQGGEGRELSEQYF.

This clone was seen ten or more times. The chain recombines TRBV16 with TRBJ1-3; 8 bases map to TRBD1. With 1 base clipped from V and 1 base from J, the junction kept 3 bases outside the gene matches. The CDR3 length is 16 residues. Germline V CDR1 and CDR2: KGHSY, FQNENV. The CDR3 region has the DNA TGTGCCAGCAGCCAATTTCAGGGGGCGTCTGGAAACACCATATATTTT. This encodes CASSQFQGASGNTIYF.

This clone is termed medium-sized. The chain carries TRBV6-1 and TRBJ2-7, with TRBD2 as a possible D gene (7 bases). Germline V gives CDR1 MNHNS, CDR2 SASEGT. V lost 7 bases and J lost 4, with 14 bases in between. The CDR3 totals 13 residues. This chain's CDR3 is CASTDSGTYEQYF. The CDR3 DNA sequence: TGTGCCAGCACGGACAGCGGGACGTACGAGCAGTACTTC.

This clone was counted ten times or more. V is TRBV27 and J is TRBJ1-4; D gene unclear. The CDR3 is 13 amino acids. Germline CDR1 reads MNHEY; CDR2 reads SMNVEV (reference sequence). V shed 4 bases and J shed 10 bases, with 13 bases lying between them. The chain's CDR3 is CASSSAGIGKLFF. In DNA form, the CDR3 reads TGTGCCAGCAGTTCGGCAGGTATAGGAAAACTGTTTTTT. The full variable domain, rest sourced from reference TRBV27 and TRBJ1-4, is EAQVTQNPRYLITVTGKKLTVTCSQNMNHEYMSWYRQDPGLGLRQIYYSMNVEVTDKGDVPEGYKVSRKEKRNFPLILESPSPNQTSLYFCASSSAGIGKLFFGSGTQLSVL.

In its sample, this clone was seen many times. This may come from a read error, since a much larger clone is one base off. Other DNA sequences in this specimen translate into the identical CDR3. The V and J genes are TRBV19 and TRBJ1-5; D not certain. The CDR3 sequence is 15 residues long. CDR1 LNHDA and CDR2 SQIVND come from the germline V gene (reference sequence). Trimming pared 3 bases from V and 2 bases from J, leaving 11 bases between. DNA of the CDR3: TGTGCCAGTAGTATCCGGCCCCATGGCAATCAGCCCCAGCATTTT. This encodes CASSIRPHGNQPQHF.

This clone was found many times. The V call is TRBV5-1, the J call TRBJ1-4; 9 nucleotides match TRBD1. Germline V gives CDR1 SGHRS, CDR2 YFSETQ. This CDR3 spans 15 amino acids. Losses at the gene ends were 0 bases for V and 4 bases for J; bases not matched to a gene: 1. CDR3 sequence (DNA): TGCGCCAGCAGCTTGGGGGACAGGGTTAATGAAAAACTGTTTTTT. Translation: CASSLGDRVNEKLFF.

In this sample, this clone turned up a few times. The chain combines TRBV11-2 with TRBJ2-3, with 8 bases lining up with TRBD2. Germline assignment: CDR1 SGHAT and CDR2 FQNNGV. V gave up 8 bases and J gave up 4 bases; unmatched junction bases: 11. The CDR3 runs to 15 residues. CDR3 nucleotides: TGTGCCAGCCTTTGTGGCGGGAGGATGGCAGATACGCAGTATTTT. It specifies CASLCGGRMADTQYF.

The genes are TRBV6-1 and TRBJ2-7; 10 bases agree with TRBD2. The V gene end was trimmed by 9 bases and the J gene end by 0 bases; junction bases not matched to a gene: 8. Per germline, CDR1 MNHNS and CDR2 SASEGT. CDR3 length: 15 amino acids. The CDR3 loop is CASQGGTSVSYEQYF. CDR3 sequence (DNA): TGTGCCAGTCAAGGGGGGACTAGCGTCTCCTACGAGCAGTACTTC.

This chain connects TRBV7-6 to TRBJ1-6; no clear D gene. Per germline, CDR1 SGHVS and CDR2 FNYEAQ. The CDR3 is made up of 13 amino acids. V was clipped by 5 bases and J by 10 bases, with 12 bases between them. The CDR3 loop is CASSQELRSPLHF. For the CDR3, the DNA is TGTGCCAGCAGCCAAGAGTTGAGGTCACCCCTCCACTTT. Drawing the rest from reference TRBV7-6 and TRBJ1-6, the complete variable domain is GAGVSQSPRYKVTKRGQDVALRCDPISGHVSLYWYRQALGQGPEFLTYFNYEAQQDKSGLPNDRFSAERPEGSISTLTIQRTEQRDSAMYRCASSQELRSPLHFGNGTRLTVT.

This clone was seen ten or more times. V and J are TRBV20-1 and TRBJ2-3; 8 bases line up with TRBD2. The CDR3 consists of 16 residues. The trim removed 6 bases at V and 1 base at J, leaving 12 bases unmatched. Germline CDR1 and CDR2: DFQATT and SNEGSKA (reference sequence). The DNA for the CDR3 is TGCAGTGCCCTCCCCTTAGCGGGATGGGGCACAGATACGCAGTATTTT. This codes for CSALPLAGWGTDTQYF.

This clone appeared many times. The chain joins TRBV15 to TRBJ2-1; D is perhaps TRBD1 (5 bases). CDR1 and CDR2 (germline): LNHNV, YYDKDF (reference sequence). The CDR3 contains 14 residues. Trimming stripped 1 base from V and 5 bases from J, with 9 bases between. CDR3 loop: CATSRADTHNEQFF. CDR3 DNA: TGTGCCACCAGCAGAGCGGACACCCACAATGAGCAGTTCTTC.

The table lists this clone with a few counts. One junction end does not reproduce the germline sequence, and a read error may be involved. This chain joins TRBV6-5 and TRBJ2-1; TRBD1 might be the D (5 bases). The CDR3 length is 14 residues. Germline lookup yields CDR1 MNHEY and CDR2 SVGAGI. CDR3 sequence reads: CVSSYQGSYNERFF. Written as DNA, the CDR3 is TGTGTCAGCAGTTACCAGGGCTCCTACAATGAGCGGTTCTTC.

This clone was observed many times. The V gene is TRBV20-1, the J gene TRBJ1-1, with TRBD1 matching over 7 bases. The CDR3 extends over 14 amino acids. CDR1 and CDR2 (germline): DFQATT, SNEGSKA (reference sequence). V shed 1 base, J shed 1 base, and the junction held 3 bases outside the gene matches. The CDR3 DNA follows: TGCAGTGCTAGAGCCGGGACAGCGAACACTGAAGCTTTCTTT. Translation gives CSARAGTANTEAFF.

This clone was recorded at least ten times. The chain uses TRBV19 and TRBJ1-2; D not certain. Deletions cut 5 bases from V and 3 bases from J, with 13 bases between. The CDR3 covers 14 residues. Germline-derived CDR1 and CDR2 are LNHDA and SQIVND (reference sequence). CDR3 sequence reads: CASSPFPGDYGYTF. CDR3 sequence (DNA): TGTGCCAGTAGTCCATTTCCTGGGGACTATGGCTACACCTTC.

This clone was seen ten or more times. The chain employs TRBV7-8 and TRBJ2-1; 13 nucleotides agree with TRBD2. V gave up 5 bases and J gave up 8 bases; unmatched junction bases: 3. Germline V gene sequence: CDR1 SGHVS, CDR2 FQNEAQ. There are 14 residues in the CDR3. Written as DNA, the CDR3 is TGTGCCAGCAGCAACGGACTAGCGGGAGATGAGCAGTTCTTC. The encoded protein is CASSNGLAGDEQFF.

By its share, this clone is medium-sized. The CDR3 bases are TGTGCCAGCAGTCAAGGCCCGGGACCTACCTACAATGAGCAGTTCTTC. This sequence encodes CASSQGPGPTYNEQFF. J is TRBJ2-1 and V is TRBV6-1; TRBD1 or TRBD2 may be the D gene (5 bases each). From germline, CDR1 is MNHNS and CDR2 SASEGT. The CDR3 runs to 16 residues. Trimming removed 5 bases at V and 2 bases at J, with 16 bases between.

This clone was seen ten or more times. The rearrangement uses TRBV11-2 and TRBJ2-3, with TRBD1 matching 10 bases. V lost 2 bases and J lost 3; bases outside the gene matches: 2. Per the germline V gene, CDR1 is SGHAT and CDR2 is FQNNGV. The CDR3 consists of 15 residues. The CDR3 region is CASSLWDRGTDTQYF. In DNA, the CDR3 is TGTGCCAGCAGCTTATGGGACAGGGGTACAGATACGCAGTATTTT.

This clone occurred many times. The chain is built from TRBV20-1 and TRBJ2-1, with 7 bases lining up with TRBD2. Germline CDR1 DFQATT, CDR2 SNEGSKA (reference sequence). The CDR3 is made up of 17 amino acids. The V and J ends lost 1 base and 0 bases, in that order; junction bases with no gene match: 9. In DNA, the CDR3 is TGCAGTGCTAGAGCCTCCTCGGGGGGTAACTCCTACAATGAGCAGTTCTTC. Protein product: CSARASSGGNSYNEQFF.

The chain joins TRBV30 to TRBJ2-5; 7 bases match TRBD1. CDR1 GTSNPN and CDR2 SVGIG come from the germline V gene (reference sequence). The CDR3 has 13 residues. The V and J ends lost 1 base and 4 bases, in that order; junction bases with no gene match: 3. CDR3 DNA sequence: TGTGCCTGGAGTGCGGACAGGATAGAGACCCAGTACTTC. Its translation: CAWSADRIETQYF.

This chain links TRBV28 with TRBJ1-1; no firm D call. Per the germline V gene, CDR1 is MDHEN and CDR2 is SYDVKM. The ends were cut back, 6 bases at V and 6 bases at J, with 14 bases in the middle. The CDR3 covers 13 residues. CDR3 nucleotide sequence: TGTGCCAGCAGCCGCAGTGGACGTCCTGAAGCTTTCTTT. As protein: CASSRSGRPEAFF.

This clone occurred a few times. V is TRBV6-2 or TRBV6-3 and J is TRBJ2-3; 9 bases are a match to TRBD1. V lost 1 base and J lost 2; bases outside the gene matches: 1. Germline CDR1 is MNHEY and CDR2 is SVGEGT. This CDR3 comprises 15 residues. CDR3 amino acids: CASSYWTGVTDTQYF. CDR3 coding DNA: TGTGCCAGCAGTTACTGGACAGGGGTCACAGATACGCAGTATTTT.